This T cell receptor (beta chain) derives from a study of beta chain features in type 1 diabetes. Study-level findings and limits: Type 1 diabetes patients had TCRB CDR3s that were shorter (moderately but significantly so) in all four CD4+ subsets.

As every portion of the isolated RNA was reverse transcribed, the sequencing read expressed TCRB transcripts. Data came from immunoSEQ multiplex PCR; TCRdb stores just in-frame clones and leaves some out. Of some 240,000 clones listed, approximately 16% are singletons. Per germline, CDR1 MDHEN and CDR2 SYDVKM. This CDR3 contains 16 residues. V was cut by 7 bases and J by 3 bases, with 20 bases left in between. Notes on this clone: Its antigen is still unknown.

One heparinised blood draw, averaging approximately 0.11 L, came from each donor. CD45RO/CCR7/CD25/CD127/CD95/CD27 staining was used to isolate CD4+ naive, central memory, regulatory and stem cell-like memory cells by sorting. The receptor comes from a man aged 30 to 45 with type 1 diabetes. The sample was naive CD4+ T cells from blood. The chain is built from TRBV28 and TRBJ2-3; a possible D gene is TRBD1 (6 bases). The CDR3: CASIPNPGQRTDTQYF. The DNA of the CDR3 is TGTGCCAGCATCCCAAATCCGGGACAACGGACAGATACGCAGTATTTT.